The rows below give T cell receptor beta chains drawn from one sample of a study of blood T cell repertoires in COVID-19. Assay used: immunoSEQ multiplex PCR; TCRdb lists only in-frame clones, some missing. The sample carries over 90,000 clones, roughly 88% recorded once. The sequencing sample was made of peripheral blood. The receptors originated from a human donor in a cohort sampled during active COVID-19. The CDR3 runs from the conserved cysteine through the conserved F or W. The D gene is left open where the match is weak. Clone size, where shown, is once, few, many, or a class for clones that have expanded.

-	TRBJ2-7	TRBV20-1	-	TGCAGTGCCCGAGTTTCCTACGAGCAGTACTTC	CSARVSYEQYF
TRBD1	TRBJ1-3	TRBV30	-	TGTGCCTGGAGTCTGACAGGGTCTGGAAACACCATATATTTT	CAWSLTGSGNTIYF
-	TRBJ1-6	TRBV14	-	TGTGCCAGCAGCCAAGATTATGGGACACTAAATAATTCACCCCTCCACTTT	CASSQDYGTLNNSPLHF
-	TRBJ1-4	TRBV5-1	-	TGCGCCAGCAGCCTAGGCGGAACAACTAATGAAAAACTGTTTTTT	CASSLGGTTNEKLFF
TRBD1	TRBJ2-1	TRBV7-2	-	TGTGCCAGCAGCCTAGGGGGCGCGTCCTACAATGAGCAGTTCTTC	CASSLGGASYNEQFF
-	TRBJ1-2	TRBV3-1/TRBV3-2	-	TGTGCCAGCAGCCAAGGGGGGGGCGCGAATGGCTACACCTTC	CASSQGGGANGYTF
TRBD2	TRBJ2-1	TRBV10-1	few	TGCGCCAGCAGTGAATCGAGCGGGACCTACAATGAGCAGTTCTTC	CASSESSGTYNEQFF
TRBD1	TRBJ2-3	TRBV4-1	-	TGCGCCAGCAGCCAGAGGGGGACAGGGAGCACAGATACGCAGTATTTT	CASSQRGTGSTDTQYF
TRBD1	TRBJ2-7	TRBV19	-	TGTGCCAGTAGTCCGGGACAGGGCCCCTACGAGCAGTACTTC	CASSPGQGPYEQYF
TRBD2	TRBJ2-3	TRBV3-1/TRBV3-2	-	TGTGCCAGCAGCCAAGGCGGGGGGACAGATACGCAGTATTTT	CASSQGGGTDTQYF
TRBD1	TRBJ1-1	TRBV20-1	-	TGCAGTGCAAGTACAGGGGGCACTGAAGCTTTCTTT	CSASTGGTEAFF
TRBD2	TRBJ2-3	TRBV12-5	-	TGTGCTAGTGGGGTGGGAGGGAGCACAGATACGCAGTATTTT	CASGVGGSTDTQYF
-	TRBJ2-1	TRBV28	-	TGTGCCAGCAGTCCCCCCGTGGTGGGCAGGTTCAATGAGCAGTTCTTC	CASSPPVVGRFNEQFF
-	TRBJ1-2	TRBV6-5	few	TGTGCCAGCAGTCTTGACAGGAACTATGGCTACACCTTC	CASSLDRNYGYTF
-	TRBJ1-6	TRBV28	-	TGTGCTATTACAGGCCCCTACACGTCCCCGCATAATTCACCCCTCCACTTT	CAITGPYTSPHNSPLHF
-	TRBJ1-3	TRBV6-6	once	TGTGCCAGCAGTCCTGTAGGGACGCGGGAAACTGGAAACACCATATATTTT	CASSPVGTRETGNTIYF
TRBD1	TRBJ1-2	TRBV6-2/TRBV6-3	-	TGTGCCAGCAGTAGCCGGGACAGGGGGCTTTATGGCTACACCTTC	CASSSRDRGLYGYTF
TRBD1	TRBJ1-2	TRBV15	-	TGTGCCACCAGCATCTGGACAGGGAAAAACGGCTACACCTTC	CATSIWTGKNGYTF
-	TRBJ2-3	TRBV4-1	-	TGCGCCAGCAGCCAAGATAGGGGCGGAGCAGATACGCAGTATTTT	CASSQDRGGADTQYF
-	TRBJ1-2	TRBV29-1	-	TGCAGCGTGGTCCATCTTTGGGGGGGAGGCGGCTACACCTTC	CSVVHLWGGGGYTF
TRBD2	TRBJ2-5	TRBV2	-	TGTGCCAGCAGTGGAATAGCGGGGGCTCAAGAGACCCAGTACTTC	CASSGIAGAQETQYF
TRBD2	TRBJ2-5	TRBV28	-	TGTGCCAGCTGGCGTAGCGGGAGAGAGACCCAGTACTTC	CASWRSGRETQYF
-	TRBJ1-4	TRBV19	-	TGTGCCAGTAGTATCATTCAAAGAGGGAGAGAAAAACTGTTTTTT	CASSIIQRGREKLFF
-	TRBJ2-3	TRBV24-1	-	TGTGCCACCCAGGCGCACGATACGCAGTATTTT	CATQAHDTQYF
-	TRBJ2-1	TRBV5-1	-	TGCGCCAGCAGCTTAAACCATAGGACAGTCAATGAGCAGTTCTTC	CASSLNHRTVNEQFF
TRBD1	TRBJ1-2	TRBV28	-	TGTGCCAGCAGTTTTCTCGGGACAGGGTTCTTAGCTAACTATGGCTACACCTTC	CASSFLGTGFLANYGYTF
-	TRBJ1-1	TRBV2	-	TGTGCCAGCACCGAATCAGGATCCGGTGCTGAAGCTTTCTTT	CASTESGSGAEAFF
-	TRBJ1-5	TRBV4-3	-	TGCGCCAGCAGCCAAGAAGTAGGTGAGGGACAGCCCCAGCATTTT	CASSQEVGEGQPQHF
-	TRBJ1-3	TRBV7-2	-	TGTGCCAGCAGCCCCAACCCAGGGGCATCAGGAAACACCATATATTTT	CASSPNPGASGNTIYF
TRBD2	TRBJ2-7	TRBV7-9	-	TGTGCCAGCAGCGCCGGGACTAGCGACGAGCAGTACTTC	CASSAGTSDEQYF
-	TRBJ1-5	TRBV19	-	TGTGCCAGTACAGGGGATAGCAATCAGCCCCAGCATTTT	CASTGDSNQPQHF
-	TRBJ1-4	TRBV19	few	TGTGCCAGTAGACCCTCCGGGAGGCGGAATGAAAAACTGTTTTTT	CASRPSGRRNEKLFF
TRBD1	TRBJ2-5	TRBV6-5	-	TGTGCCAGCAGACGGGACAGGGGACAGCAAGAGACCCAGTACTTC	CASRRDRGQQETQYF
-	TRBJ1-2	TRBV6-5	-	TGTGCCAGCAGCTACCAGGGCACCTATGGCTACACCTTC	CASSYQGTYGYTF
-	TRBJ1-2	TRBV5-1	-	TGCGCCAGCAGCTTGGCCGGGAACGTCAACTATGGCTACACCTTC	CASSLAGNVNYGYTF
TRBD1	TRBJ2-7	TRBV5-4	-	TGTGCCAGCAGCTTGAATCAGGGGGTCTCCTACGAGCAGTACTTC	CASSLNQGVSYEQYF
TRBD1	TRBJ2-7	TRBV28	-	TGTGCCAGCAGTTTACCCCCGACAGGGCCCTACGAGCAGTACTTC	CASSLPPTGPYEQYF
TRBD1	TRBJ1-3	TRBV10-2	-	TGCGCCAGCAGTGATCAGGGGGCATATGGAAACACCATATATTTT	CASSDQGAYGNTIYF
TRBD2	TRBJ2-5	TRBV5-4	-	TGTGCCAGCAGCCGACCGCCCGGGCTAGCGGGGGGTCGAGAGGCAGAGACCCAGTACTTC	CASSRPPGLAGGREAETQYF
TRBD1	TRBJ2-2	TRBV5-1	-	TGCGCCAGCAGCCTTACGACAGGGGATGGGGGGGAGCTGTTTTTT	CASSLTTGDGGELFF
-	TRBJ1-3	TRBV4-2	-	TGTGCCAGCAGCCAAGATATCTACTCTGGAAACACCATATATTTT	CASSQDIYSGNTIYF
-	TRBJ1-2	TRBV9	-	TGTGCCAGCAGCTTCTCGACAGGAGCTAACTATGGCTACACCTTC	CASSFSTGANYGYTF
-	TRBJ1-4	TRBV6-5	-	TGTGCCAGCGCGGGCCGGAATGAAAAACTGTTTTTT	CASAGRNEKLFF
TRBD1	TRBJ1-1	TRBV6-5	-	TGTGCCAGCAGGCCCCGACAGGGGGCAACTGAAGCTTTCTTT	CASRPRQGATEAFF
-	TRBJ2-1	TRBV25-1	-	TGTGCCAGCAGTGAAGGACAGCTGGACAATGAGCAGTTCTTC	CASSEGQLDNEQFF
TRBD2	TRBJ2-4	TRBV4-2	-	TGTGCCAGCAGCCAAGGGACTAGCAAAAACATTCAGTACTTC	CASSQGTSKNIQYF
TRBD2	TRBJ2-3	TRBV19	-	TGTGCCAGTGGCCTAGCGGGCGGCACAGATACGCAGTATTTT	CASGLAGGTDTQYF
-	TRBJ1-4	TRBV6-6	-	TGTGCCAGCAGATACCAGGGGTCAACTAATGAAAAACTGTTTTTT	CASRYQGSTNEKLFF
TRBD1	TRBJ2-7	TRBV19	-	TGTGCCAGTAGATCCGACAGGGGGGGAACCTACGAGCAGTACTTC	CASRSDRGGTYEQYF
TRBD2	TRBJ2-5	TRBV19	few	TGTGCCAGTAGTATTAGCGGGGGCCAAGAGACCCAGTACTTC	CASSISGGQETQYF
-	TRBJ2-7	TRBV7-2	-	TGTGCCAGCAGCTTAAGAGGGAACCTCGGAGGGGAGCAGTACTTC	CASSLRGNLGGEQYF
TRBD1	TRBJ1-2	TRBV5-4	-	TGTGCCAGCAGCTTGAGGGGGCCGGGCGGCTACACCTTC	CASSLRGPGGYTF
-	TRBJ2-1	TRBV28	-	TGTGCCAGCAGCCTCGACTCGCCCCTGGGCAATGAGCAGTTCTTC	CASSLDSPLGNEQFF